This T cell receptor beta chain stems from a study of control samples from healthy donors and cancer patients. Profiled with immunoSEQ multiplex PCR; TCRdb holds only in-frame clones, not every one. The sample records around 250,000 clones, over 70% being singletons. The CDR3 is 19 residues long. V is TRBV21-1 and J is TRBJ1-1. TRBV21-1 is a pseudogene locus. The TCR sequence derives from a woman in her sixties with lung cancer. Sequenced: PBMCs. In DNA, the CDR3 is TGTGCCAGCAGCAAGGTAAGGCAGCTGCATACCTTCATGAACACTGAAGCTTTCTTT. Protein sequence: CASSKVRQLHTFMNTEAFF.